This T cell receptor beta chain was sequenced in a study of CD8+CD57+ T cells in acquired aplastic anemia. Whole-study context: DNA recovered from sorted CD4+ and CD8+ cells had a mean of around 3.3 ug. Study observations and caveats: Patients and controls had in common 25 to 35 CD8+ CDR3 sequences.

This CDR3 is built from 14 residues. The V and J ends lost 5 bases and 6 bases respectively, with 14 bases between them. Germline CDR1 reads SGHTA; CDR2 reads FQGNSA. The template used for profiling TCR beta VDJ and CDR3 was genomic DNA. Using its own MiXCR run on the reads, TCRdb lists one record per CDR3 protein. Of under 200,000 distinct CDR3 sequences listed, about three fifths were seen once; the top ten hold about 45%. In its sample, this clonotype was seen a few times. No antigen is known for it. Sequencing used sorted CD4+, CD8+, or CD8+CD57+ T cells (not recorded which) from PBMCs. V usage is TRBV7-2 and J usage is TRBJ2-1; the D gene is possibly TRBD1 (6 bases). This receptor was taken from a human donor with severe aplastic anemia or a healthy control (not recorded which). Here the CDR3 DNA reads TGTGCCAGCAGCCCGACAGGATCCCTCAATGAGCAGTTCTTC. Its translation is CASSPTGSLNEQFF.